The T cell receptor beta chain described here comes from a study of patients and donors after allogeneic stem cell transplantation. This clonotype was counted a few times. Germline loops: CDR1 MNHEY, CDR2 SMNVEV (reference sequence). The CDR3 consists of 13 residues. The V end lost 6 bases, the J end lost 0 bases, and 6 bases lay between the germline ends. MiXCR was run by TCRdb on the RT-PCR reads, yielding one entry per CDR3 protein. The table includes some 150,000 distinct CDR3 sequences, 30% to 45% detected once. The source material was blood, either unsorted or a sorted T cell fraction (not recorded which). This TCR came from a human donor who was either an allogeneic HSCT recipient or a stem cell or donor lymphocyte infusion donor (not recorded which). It is not recorded whose cells these are; they may come from a transplant donor. The chain uses TRBV27 and TRBJ1-3; D is unclear. CDR3 sequence: CASRGNSGNTIYF. As DNA, the CDR3 is TGTGCCAGCAGAGGCAACTCTGGAAACACCATATATTTT.